This is a list of T cell receptor beta chains from one sample in a study of cytomegalovirus exposure and HLA in healthy donors. Assay: immunoSEQ multiplex PCR; the TCRdb copy retains only in-frame clones and omits some. The table has around 94,000 clones, around four fifths seen once. The sequencing sample was made of PBMCs. The receptor source for this set is a man between 40 and 49 years old in good health and CMV-seronegative. The CDR3 runs from the conserved cysteine through the conserved F or W. The D gene is left open where the match is weak. Expanded clones are given a class, and other clones once, few, many or no size at all.

CDR3aa | CDR3nt | d_gene | v_gene | abundance | j_gene
CASSVQATEPQHF | TGTGCCAGCAGTGTTCAGGCGACGGAGCCCCAGCATTTT | NA | TRBV6-6 | few | TRBJ1-5
CATGKEGNSPLHF | TGTGCCACCGGGAAGGAGGGGAATTCACCCCTCCACTTT | NA | TRBV2 | NA | TRBJ1-6
CASRPQGTNYGYTF | TGTGCCAGCAGACCTCAGGGAACGAACTATGGCTACACCTTC | NA | TRBV27 | NA | TRBJ1-2
CASSPDWTEMNTEAFF | TGTGCCAGCAGCCCCGACTGGACAGAGATGAACACTGAAGCTTTCTTT | NA | TRBV5-6 | NA | TRBJ1-1
CASSLLSSYEQYF | TGTGCCAGCAGCTTACTGAGCTCCTACGAGCAGTACTTC | NA | TRBV11-2 | NA | TRBJ2-7
CASSQSKRTEAFF | TGTGCCAGCAGCCAATCGAAGCGGACTGAAGCTTTCTTT | NA | TRBV16 | NA | TRBJ1-1
CASSLLGEETQYF | TGTGCCAGCAGTTTACTCGGGGAAGAGACCCAGTACTTC | NA | TRBV27 | NA | TRBJ2-5
CASSRDREETQYF | TGTGCCAGCAGCCGTGACAGGGAAGAGACCCAGTACTTC | TRBD1 | TRBV11-2 | NA | TRBJ2-5
CAIRASENTGELFF | TGTGCCATCAGGGCTAGCGAGAACACCGGGGAGCTGTTTTTT | NA | TRBV10-3 | once | TRBJ2-2
CASSEGAGGQPQHF | TGTGCCAGTAGTGAGGGGGCCGGGGGTCAGCCCCAGCATTTT | TRBD1 | TRBV19 | NA | TRBJ1-5